This passage covers 18 T cell receptor beta chains from one sample sequenced in a study of beta chain features in type 1 diabetes. Sequencing targeted expressed TCRB transcripts, as all isolated RNA had been reverse transcribed. Profiling relied on immunoSEQ multiplex PCR, and the TCRdb table lists in-frame clones only, not all of them. The repertoire consists of nearly 350,000 clones, with roughly 8% occurring once and the leading ten covering 0.44%. Sequencing was carried out using central memory CD4+ T cells from blood. These TCRs come from a woman under 30 in good health.

This clone occurred a few times. Other DNA sequences in this sample translate to the same CDR3. The rearrangement links TRBV7-9 to TRBJ2-5; 14 positions agree with TRBD2. V lost 5 bases to trimming and J lost 4 bases; unmatched junction nucleotides: 3. The CDR3 runs to 15 residues. Germline CDR1 reads SEHNR; CDR2 reads FQNEAQ (reference sequence). CDR3 region: CASSPGLAGVETQYF. The CDR3, as DNA: TGTGCCAGCAGCCCGGGACTAGCGGGAGTAGAGACCCAGTACTTC.

The rearrangement links TRBV5-6 to TRBJ2-3; 7 nucleotides align to TRBD2. The CDR3 length is 15 residues. Germline V gene lookup returns CDR1 SGHDT and CDR2 YYEEEE. V gave up 1 base and J gave up 3 bases; unmatched junction bases: 5. The CDR3 DNA is TGTGCCAGCAGCTTGTTGCAGCGGGGTACAGATACGCAGTATTTT. Its translation is CASSLLQRGTDTQYF.

The chain joins TRBV15 to TRBJ2-7; D could derive from TRBD1 or TRBD2 (5 bases each). The V and J ends lost 0 bases and 7 bases respectively, with 10 bases between them. The germline V gene encodes CDR1 LNHNV and CDR2 YYDKDF (reference sequence). The CDR3 length is 13 residues. The CDR3 region has the DNA TGTGCCACCAGCAGAGATGAGGGGTTTGAGCAGTACTTC. This sequence encodes CATSRDEGFEQYF.

This clone appeared a few times. The genes are TRBV6-5 and TRBJ1-1, with a weak D call TRBD1 (5 bases). The germline V gene has CDR1 MNHEY and CDR2 SVGAGI. Trimming pared 7 bases from V and 5 bases from J, leaving 8 bases between. This CDR3 region has 11 residues. The CDR3 is CASKGQTEAFF. In DNA, the CDR3 is TGTGCCAGCAAGGGGCAAACTGAAGCTTTCTTT.

There are a few counts of this clone. V and J are TRBV5-1 and TRBJ1-1, with 9 positions matching TRBD1. V was clipped by 4 bases and J by 0 bases; unmatched bases: 4. Germline V gene lookup returns CDR1 SGHRS and CDR2 YFSETQ. This CDR3 has 15 amino acids. The CDR3 region is CASSTGQGLNTEAFF. In nucleotides, the CDR3 is TGCGCCAGCAGCACGGGACAGGGTCTGAACACTGAAGCTTTCTTT.

This clone came up many times. The rearrangement uses TRBV10-3 and TRBJ1-3; D is unresolved. The CDR3 loop spans 13 amino acids. Trimming took 3 bases from V and 4 from J, leaving 7 bases between them. From germline, CDR1 is ENHRY and CDR2 SYGVKD. The CDR3 bases are TGTGCCATCAGTGACCGGACCGGAAACACCATATATTTT. Amino acid sequence: CAISDRTGNTIYF.

This clone was counted only a few times. This rearrangement joins TRBV29-1 to TRBJ2-1, with D maybe TRBD2 (6 bases). Trimming took off 2 bases at V and 0 bases at J, with 14 bases between the two ends. From germline, CDR1 is SQVTM and CDR2 ANQGSEA. The CDR3 extends over 16 amino acids. CDR3 in DNA: TGCAGCGTTGAACCTGGCTCCGGGAGCTCCTACAATGAGCAGTTCTTC. Protein sequence: CSVEPGSGSSYNEQFF.

The chain uses TRBV15 and TRBJ2-1; tentatively, D is TRBD1 (5 bases). V gave up 2 bases and J gave up 14 bases, with 13 bases separating them. Germline CDR1 is LNHNV and CDR2 is YYDKDF (reference sequence). The CDR3 length is 12 residues. CDR3 sequence reads: CATSRNRLGEFF. In nucleotides, the CDR3 is TGTGCCACCAGCAGAAACAGGCTAGGGGAGTTCTTC.

The chain has TRBV4-2 and TRBJ2-5, with D perhaps matching TRBD2 (6 bases). V was clipped by 0 bases and J by 0 bases, with 17 bases between them. This CDR3 is built from 18 residues. Per germline, CDR1 LGHNA and CDR2 YNFKEQ. The CDR3 sequence is CASSQDTGGGTYQETQYF. The DNA for the CDR3 is TGTGCCAGCAGCCAAGATACAGGCGGAGGGACGTACCAAGAGACCCAGTACTTC.

This clone was found a few times. The V call is TRBV5-4, the J call TRBJ2-1; the match to TRBD2 covers 9 bases. V lost 1 base to trimming and J lost 6 bases; unmatched junction nucleotides: 11. CDR3 size: 17 residues. Germline CDR1 is SGHNT and CDR2 is YYREEE (reference sequence). The chain's CDR3 is CASSLLGLAISRNEQFF. The DNA for the CDR3 is TGTGCCAGCAGCTTGTTGGGACTAGCCATAAGCCGCAATGAGCAGTTCTTC.

This clone was seen a handful of times. The chain's CDR3 is CASSSTGQHTEAFF. DNA for the CDR3: TGTGCCAGCAGCTCAACGGGACAGCACACTGAAGCTTTCTTT. The chain uses TRBV7-2 and TRBJ1-1; 7 bases are shared with TRBD1. Germline V gene lookup returns CDR1 SGHTA and CDR2 FQGNSA. The CDR3 runs 14 residues. The V segment lost 4 bases and the J segment 3 bases; nucleotides outside the gene matches: 5.

This clone was picked up a small number of times. Written as DNA, the CDR3 is TGTGCCAGCTCTCCGGGAGATTCGGATGAGCAGTTCTTC. Residues: CASSPGDSDEQFF. This chain links TRBV18 with TRBJ2-1; TRBD2 is a possible D gene (6 bases). Trimming pared 6 bases from V and 8 bases from J, leaving 14 bases between. CDR3 length equals 13 residues. Germline CDR1 and CDR2: KGHSH and LQKENI.

A few counts support this clone. The rearrangement joins TRBV2 to TRBJ2-1; no reliable D call. The CDR3 consists of 11 residues. V shed 3 bases and J shed 12 bases, with 9 bases lying between them. CDR1 and CDR2 from the germline V gene are SNHLY and FYNNEI. CDR3 nucleotide sequence: TGTGCCAGCAGTGATCTGAGTACGCAGTTCTTC. Its translation: CASSDLSTQFF.

A few counts support this clone. The chain has TRBV7-9 and TRBJ2-7, with no clear D. The germline V gene has CDR1 SEHNR and CDR2 FQNEAQ (reference sequence). Trimming pared 2 bases from V and 5 bases from J, leaving 7 bases between. This CDR3 has 12 residues. CDR3 nucleotide sequence: TGTGCCAGCAGCTTAAATGGGGACGAGCAGTACTTC. It translates to CASSLNGDEQYF.

This clone was picked up many times. The chain joins TRBV5-1 to TRBJ2-1; D gene ambiguous. This CDR3 has 12 amino acids. Trimming cost V 4 bases and J 6 bases, with 8 bases left between them. The germline V gene encodes CDR1 SGHRS and CDR2 YFSETQ. The chain's CDR3 is CASSRPGNEQFF. In DNA, the CDR3 is TGCGCCAGCAGCCGACCGGGCAATGAGCAGTTCTTC.

This clone came up a few times. The J gene is TRBJ2-1, the V gene TRBV11-2, with D possibly TRBD2 on 6 matching bases. The ends were cut back, 1 base at V and 6 bases at J, with 13 bases in the middle. This CDR3 is built from 15 residues. CDR1 and CDR2 from the germline V gene are SGHAT and FQNNGV. In DNA, the CDR3 is TGTGCCAGCAGCTTAGCGTCGCGCGGGATCAATGAGCAGTTCTTC. Translating it yields CASSLASRGINEQFF.

Here the CDR3 reads CASSSRRGAPGANVLTF. The CDR3 DNA reads TGTGCCAGCAGCTCGCGCCGGGGGGCCCCTGGGGCCAACGTCCTGACTTTC. The chain recombines TRBV5-4 with TRBJ2-6, with a possible D match to TRBD2 (7 bases). The CDR3 is made up of 17 amino acids. Germline CDR1 and CDR2: SGHNT and YYREEE (reference sequence). Trimming stripped 3 bases from V and 2 bases from J, with 15 bases between.

The J gene is TRBJ1-5, the V gene TRBV28; D not certain. CDR1 is MDHEN and CDR2 is SYDVKM in the germline V gene. Trimming removed 5 bases from V and 4 bases from J, with 6 bases in between. CDR3 size: 12 residues. CDR3 DNA sequence: TGTGCCAGCAGTAAAATTAATCAGCCCCAGCATTTT. This translates into CASSKINQPQHF.